Listed here are 28 T cell receptor beta chains from one sample, sequenced in a study of T cell responses to AZD1222 COVID-19 vaccine. Profiling relied on immunoSEQ multiplex PCR, and the TCRdb table lists in-frame clones only, not all of them. The table has approximately 150,000 clones, 70% to 90% seen once; the top ten hold 3% to 4%. Material: peripheral blood, obtained on day 0 of MenACWY control vaccination. All receptors come from an adult in good health.

This chain joins TRBV5-1 and TRBJ1-3, with D unresolved. Germline CDR1 reads SGHRS; CDR2 reads YFSETQ. This CDR3 has 12 amino acids. V was cut by 4 bases and J by 8 bases, with 10 bases left in between. In nucleotides, the CDR3 is TGCGCCAGCAGCCCCGACTGGGACACCATATATTTT. Its protein is CASSPDWDTIYF. The variable domain in full, with the rest retrieved from reference TRBV5-1 and TRBJ1-3, is KAGVTQTPRYLIKTRGQQVTLSCSPISGHRSVSWYQQTPGQGLQFLFEYFSETQRNKGNFPGRFSGRQFSNSRSEMNVSTLELGDSALYLCASSPDWDTIYFGEGSWLTVV.

This clone has more than one count but fewer than ten. This chain uses TRBV11-3 with TRBJ2-1; no definite D call. The V gene's germline CDR1 is SGHNT and CDR2 YENEEA. Trimming pared 4 bases from V and 10 bases from J, leaving 17 bases between. This CDR3 is 14 amino acids long. The CDR3 is CASSSHQIAYEQFF. The DNA for the CDR3 is TGTGCCAGCAGCTCTCACCAAATAGCATACGAGCAGTTCTTC.

This chain connects TRBV29-1 to TRBJ2-3; D is ambiguous. Germline values: CDR1 SQVTM, CDR2 ANQGSEA. Trimming shortened V by 1 base and J by 1 base, and 3 bases separated the two germline ends. The CDR3 spans 12 residues. CDR3 protein: CSVEGGTDTQYF. The CDR3 nucleotides are TGCAGCGTTGAAGGGGGCACAGATACGCAGTATTTT.

The chain is built from TRBV7-9 and TRBJ2-1; 11 bases are a match to TRBD1. The germline gives CDR1 SEHNR, CDR2 FQNEAQ (reference sequence). The V and J ends lost 5 bases and 6 bases, in that order; junction bases with no gene match: 3. This CDR3 comprises 14 residues. CDR3 nucleotides: TGTGCCAGCAGCACCGGACAGGGGGCCAATGAGCAGTTCTTC. This encodes CASSTGQGANEQFF.

J is TRBJ2-7 and V is TRBV21-1; TRBD2, the table's D call, was not compared with the DNA. TRBV21-1 is shown as a pseudogene. This CDR3 has 16 amino acids. The CDR3 loop reads CASSKVSSGSSYEQYF. The CDR3 bases are TGTGCCAGCAGCAAGGTTTCTAGCGGGAGCTCCTACGAGCAGTACTTC.

This chain links TRBV6-2 or TRBV6-3 with TRBJ2-4; D unresolved. V was trimmed by 6 bases and J by 0 bases, leaving 12 bases between them. Per germline, CDR1 MNHEY and CDR2 SVGEGT. CDR3 length: 15 residues. CDR3 region: CASSRDGLAKNIQYF. The CDR3 nucleotides are TGTGCCAGCAGCCGCGATGGGCTAGCCAAAAACATTCAGTACTTC.

In its sample, this clone was seen once. This sequence joins TRBV5-1 and TRBJ2-5, with D hard to call. The CDR3 loop spans 15 amino acids. V lost 0 bases and J 2 bases, leaving 11 bases between the germline ends. Germline V gene lookup returns CDR1 SGHRS and CDR2 YFSETQ. The CDR3, as DNA: TGCGCCAGCAGCTTGGGGCCAGCCTTGCAAGAGACCCAGTACTTC. This encodes CASSLGPALQETQYF.

This clone has a single count. V is TRBV5-1 and J is TRBJ2-2; no clear D. The V end lost 0 bases, the J end lost 4 bases, and 10 bases lay between the germline ends. CDR3 size: 15 residues. Looked up from germline, CDR1 is SGHRS and CDR2 is YFSETQ. CDR3 protein: CASSLAIGATGELFF. The CDR3 DNA reads TGCGCCAGCAGCTTGGCAATAGGCGCCACCGGGGAGCTGTTTTTT.

DNA of the CDR3: TGTGCCTGGAGTACCTGGGGGGGCCTAGATGGCTACACCTTC. Its translation is CAWSTWGGLDGYTF. The chain uses TRBV30 and TRBJ1-2; possible D gene TRBD1, 6 bases. CDR3 size: 14 residues. Trimming pared 2 bases from V and 6 bases from J, leaving 16 bases between. CDR1 and CDR2 from the germline V gene are GTSNPN and SVGIG (reference sequence). The full variable domain, in which reference TRBV30 and TRBJ1-2 provide the parts outside the CDR3, is SQTIHQWPATLVQPVGSPLSLECTVEGTSNPNLYWYRQAAGRGLQLLFYSVGIGQISSEVPQNLSASRPQDRQFILSSKKLLLSDSGFYLCAWSTWGGLDGYTFGSGTRLTVV.

The chain employs TRBV14 and TRBJ2-5, with 8 bases lining up with TRBD1. Germline assignment: CDR1 SGHDN and CDR2 FVKESK. The CDR3 length is 15 residues. V dropped 4 bases and J dropped 5; count of bases not matched to a gene: 9. This chain's CDR3 is CASSPRQGAWETQYF. In nucleotides, the CDR3 is TGTGCCAGCAGCCCCCGGCAGGGGGCTTGGGAGACCCAGTACTTC.

The chain has TRBV19 and TRBJ1-2, with 8 nucleotides matching TRBD1. The germline CDR1 and CDR2 sequences are LNHDA and SQIVND (reference sequence). The CDR3 spans 16 residues. The V gene end was trimmed by 3 bases and the J gene end by 8 bases; junction bases not matched to a gene: 14. The CDR3 protein is CASSIALQGALRGYTF. The CDR3 DNA reads as TGTGCCAGTAGTATCGCGCTTCAGGGGGCGCTTAGGGGCTACACCTTC.

V usage is TRBV19 and J usage is TRBJ2-2; 7 nucleotides align to TRBD1. Germline assignment: CDR1 LNHDA and CDR2 SQIVND (reference sequence). This CDR3 has 15 amino acids. Trimming at V came to 7 bases and at J to 7 bases, leaving 12 bases not matched to a gene. In nucleotides, the CDR3 is TGTGCCAGTACCAAACCCCCAACAGGGGACGGGGAGCTGTTTTTT. Translated: CASTKPPTGDGELFF.

This sequence joins TRBV6-5 and TRBJ2-1; TRBD1 matches 7 bases. Losses at the gene ends were 6 bases for V and 0 bases for J; bases not matched to a gene: 5. Germline values: CDR1 MNHEY, CDR2 SVGAGI. The CDR3 is made up of 15 amino acids. CDR3 loop: CASSPQGSSYNEQFF. The CDR3 DNA is TGTGCCAGCAGCCCACAGGGGAGCTCCTACAATGAGCAGTTCTTC.

This clone was counted between two and nine times. Other nucleotide sequences from this sample produce the same CDR3. The rearrangement joins TRBV5-1 to TRBJ1-1; D uncertain. V lost 1 base, J lost 1 base, and 8 bases lay in between. The CDR3 covers 14 residues. From germline, CDR1 is SGHRS and CDR2 YFSETQ. The CDR3 loop is CASSLRQQNTEAFF. In DNA, the CDR3 is TGCGCCAGCAGCTTGCGGCAACAGAACACTGAAGCTTTCTTT.

The chain is built from TRBV6-5 and TRBJ1-2; 9 positions agree with TRBD1. In germline, CDR1 is MNHEY, CDR2 SVGAGI. V lost 3 bases, J lost 6 bases, and 2 bases stayed unmatched. This CDR3 spans 13 amino acids. This CDR3 reads CASSYGTGHGYTF. The CDR3 region has the DNA TGTGCCAGCAGTTATGGGACAGGGCATGGCTACACCTTC.

The chain links TRBV13 to TRBJ1-2, with 8 positions matching TRBD1. The CDR3 covers 14 residues. V lost 3 bases, J lost 3 bases, and 3 bases stayed unmatched. Germline V lookup: CDR1 PRHDT, CDR2 FYEKMQ (reference sequence). CDR3 coding DNA: TGTGCCAGCAGCTTGGGGACAGGAGACTATGGCTACACCTTC. It codes for CASSLGTGDYGYTF.

V gene TRBV9 combines with J gene TRBJ2-6; TRBD1 or TRBD2 may be the D gene (7 bases each). The CDR3 is 15 amino acids. Germline CDR1 and CDR2: SGDLS and YYNGEE. Trimming took off 10 bases at V and 4 bases at J, with 18 bases between the two ends. DNA of the CDR3: TGTGCCCGCGGGGAGGGGGCGCAAGGGGCCAACGTCCTGACTTTC. Translating gives CARGEGAQGANVLTF.

This chain joins TRBV18 and TRBJ2-6, with TRBD1 matching 10 bases. Germline-derived CDR1 and CDR2 are KGHSH and LQKENI. Losses at the gene ends were 3 bases for V and 0 bases for J; bases not matched to a gene: 5. The CDR3 is made up of 18 amino acids. This chain's CDR3 is CASSPRQGARSGANVLTF. For the CDR3, the DNA is TGTGCCAGCTCACCGCGACAGGGGGCCCGCTCTGGGGCCAACGTCCTGACTTTC. Full variable domain (remainder filled in from reference TRBV18 and TRBJ2-6): NAGVMQNPRHLVRRRGQEARLRCSPMKGHSHVYWYRQLPEEGLKFMVYLQKENIIDESGMPKERFSAEFPKEGPSILRIQQVVRGDSAAYFCASSPRQGARSGANVLTFGAGSRLTVL.

This clone was observed a single time. The J gene is TRBJ2-2, the V gene TRBV25-1, with a tentative D call TRBD2 (7 bases). This CDR3 comprises 16 residues. V dropped 4 bases and J dropped 3 bases, with 15 bases sitting between them. CDR1 and CDR2 from the germline V gene are MGHDK and SYGVNS. For the CDR3, the DNA is TGTGCCAGCAGTGCCCATCGGGGGGCGGACACCGGGGAGCTGTTTTTT. Its translation is CASSAHRGADTGELFF.

This clone was detected once. One end of the junction fails to match germline, which may point to a read error. The rearrangement uses TRBV11-2 and TRBJ2-3, with a possible D match to TRBD2 (6 bases). CDR3 size: 12 residues. Germline V gene lookup returns CDR1 SGHAT and CDR2 FQNNGV. The CDR3 coding sequence is TGTGCCAGCAGTTTAGCGGCAGATACGCAGTATTTT. It specifies CASSLAADTQYF.

In this sample, this clone turned up a few times. This chain links TRBV21-1 with TRBJ2-7; TRBD2 is taken as the D call from the table, unchecked against the DNA. TRBV21-1 is labeled a pseudogene. The CDR3 loop spans 16 amino acids. The CDR3 DNA sequence: TGTGCCAGCAGCATGGGCCTCCTAGCGGACCACTACGAGCAGTACTTC. Protein product: CASSMGLLADHYEQYF.

This clone has only one observation. The chain has TRBV30 and TRBJ2-2, with 7 nucleotides matching TRBD1. The CDR3 length is 15 residues. Germline V lookup: CDR1 GTSNPN, CDR2 SVGIG (reference sequence). The V gene end was trimmed by 0 bases and the J gene end by 9 bases; junction bases not matched to a gene: 10. As DNA, the CDR3 is TGTGCCTGGAGTGTACGGGGCAGGGGGACCCGGGAGCTGTTTTTT. Protein product: CAWSVRGRGTRELFF.

This chain connects TRBV11-3 to TRBJ2-1, with 7 bases fitting TRBD1. This CDR3 contains 14 residues. In germline, CDR1 is SGHNT, CDR2 YENEEA. Losses at the gene ends were 6 bases for V and 5 bases for J; bases not matched to a gene: 7. CDR3 nucleotides: TGTGCCAGCAGGCCTTGGCAGGGGGACAATGAGCAGTTCTTC. It codes for CASRPWQGDNEQFF.

The chain combines TRBV5-5 with TRBJ2-2, with 10 positions matching TRBD1. CDR1 and CDR2 from the germline V gene are SGHKS and YYEKEE (reference sequence). This CDR3 contains 17 residues. The V gene end was trimmed by 4 bases and the J gene end by 3 bases; junction bases not matched to a gene: 9. The DNA for the CDR3 is TGTGCCAGCAGCCCTCGCGACAGGGGGCGCGACACCGGGGAGCTGTTTTTT. Its protein product is CASSPRDRGRDTGELFF.

The genes are TRBV28 and TRBJ1-2; D remains unclear. CDR3 length: 10 amino acids. CDR1 is MDHEN and CDR2 is SYDVKM in the germline V gene. Trimming shortened V by 6 bases and J by 8 bases, and 7 bases separated the two germline ends. The CDR3 coding sequence is TGTGCCAGCAGGCTCGTGGGCTACACCTTC. This translates into CASRLVGYTF.

The genes are TRBV4-2 and TRBJ1-1; D is unresolved. The V gene's germline CDR1 is LGHNA and CDR2 YNFKEQ. This CDR3 has 14 residues. V was shortened by 0 bases and J by 5 bases, with 10 bases between the two germline ends. The CDR3 nucleotides read TGTGCCAGCAGCCAAGAGGTACGCGAGACTGAAGCTTTCTTT. Translated, it gives CASSQEVRETEAFF.

This clone was observed a few times. The rearrangement links TRBV9 to TRBJ1-4; D is possibly TRBD1 (5 bases). Trimming removed 0 bases from V and 0 bases from J, with 12 bases in between. This CDR3 is 17 amino acids long. Germline lookup yields CDR1 SGDLS and CDR2 YYNGEE. The CDR3 DNA reads as TGTGCCAGCAGCGTAGACGGGGGAATGACAACTAATGAAAAACTGTTTTTT. This translates into CASSVDGGMTTNEKLFF.

The chain joins TRBV27 to TRBJ2-7, with 11 bases matching TRBD2. CDR3 size: 15 residues. The V segment lost 6 bases and the J segment 4 bases; nucleotides outside the gene matches: 8. Germline loops: CDR1 MNHEY, CDR2 SMNVEV (reference sequence). The CDR3 spells CASRSVAGGSYEQYF. CDR3 nucleotide sequence: TGTGCCAGCAGATCCGTAGCGGGAGGGTCTTACGAGCAGTACTTC.